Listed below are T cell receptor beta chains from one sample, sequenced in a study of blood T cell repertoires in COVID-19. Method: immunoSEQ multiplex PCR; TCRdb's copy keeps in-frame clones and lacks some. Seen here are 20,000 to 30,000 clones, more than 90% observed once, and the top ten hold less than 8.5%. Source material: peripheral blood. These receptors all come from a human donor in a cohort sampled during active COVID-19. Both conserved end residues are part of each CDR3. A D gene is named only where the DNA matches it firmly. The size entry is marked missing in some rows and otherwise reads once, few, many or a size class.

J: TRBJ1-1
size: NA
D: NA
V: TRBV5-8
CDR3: CASNRLPGEAFF
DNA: TGTGCCAGCAATCGTCTCCCAGGTGAAGCTTTCTTT

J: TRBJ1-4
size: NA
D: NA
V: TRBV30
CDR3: CAWSEPRMGEKLFF
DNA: TGTGCCTGGAGCGAGCCCAGGATGGGCGAAAAACTGTTTTTT

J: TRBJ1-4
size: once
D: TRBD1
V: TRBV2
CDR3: CASSLPGQGEKLFF
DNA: TGTGCCAGCAGCTTACCCGGACAGGGGGAAAAACTGTTTTTT

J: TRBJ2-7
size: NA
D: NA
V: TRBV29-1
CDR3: CSFMTASSYEQYF
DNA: TGCAGCTTCATGACAGCGAGCTCCTACGAGCAGTACTTC

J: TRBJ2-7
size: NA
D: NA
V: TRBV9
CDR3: CASSVDSGLLTEQYF
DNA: TGTGCCAGCAGCGTAGACAGCGGCCTGCTTACGGAGCAGTACTTC

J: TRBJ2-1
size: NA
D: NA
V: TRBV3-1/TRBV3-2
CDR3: CASSPKPGQGSNEQFF
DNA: TGTGCCAGCAGCCCAAAGCCTGGGCAGGGTAGCAATGAGCAGTTCTTC

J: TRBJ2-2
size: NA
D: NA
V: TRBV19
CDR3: CASSIGHGRDTGELFF
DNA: TGTGCCAGTAGTATAGGACACGGGCGGGACACCGGGGAGCTGTTTTTT

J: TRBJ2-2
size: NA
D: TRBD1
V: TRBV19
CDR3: CASSLRQGGDTGELFF
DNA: TGTGCCAGTAGTCTTAGACAGGGTGGGGACACCGGGGAGCTGTTTTTT

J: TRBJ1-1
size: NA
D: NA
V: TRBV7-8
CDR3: CASSGLGLMNTEAFF
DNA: TGTGCCAGCAGCGGGCTAGGACTAATGAACACTGAAGCTTTCTTT

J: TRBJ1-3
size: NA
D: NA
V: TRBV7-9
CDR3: CASSLSGLLISGNTIYF
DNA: TGTGCCAGCAGCTTAAGTGGGCTCCTGATCTCTGGAAACACCATATATTTT

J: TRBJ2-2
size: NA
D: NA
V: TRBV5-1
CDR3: CASSFVGDGELFF
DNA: TGCGCCAGCAGCTTCGTTGGAGACGGGGAGCTGTTTTTT

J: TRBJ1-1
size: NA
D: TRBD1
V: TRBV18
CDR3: CASSLTNPGGTEAFF
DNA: TGTGCCAGCTCCCTCACCAACCCAGGGGGTACTGAAGCTTTCTTT

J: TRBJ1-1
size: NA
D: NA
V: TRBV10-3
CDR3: CAISDPERGGAEAFF
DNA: TGTGCCATCAGTGACCCGGAAAGAGGGGGGGCTGAAGCTTTCTTT

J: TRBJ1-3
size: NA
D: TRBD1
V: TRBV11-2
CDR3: CASSPQMGQGPGNTIYF
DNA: TGTGCCAGCAGCCCCCAGATGGGACAGGGCCCTGGAAACACCATATATTTT

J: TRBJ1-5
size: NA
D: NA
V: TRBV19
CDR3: CASSNHRNRDQPQHF
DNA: TGTGCCAGTAGTAACCACAGGAATCGGGATCAGCCCCAGCATTTT

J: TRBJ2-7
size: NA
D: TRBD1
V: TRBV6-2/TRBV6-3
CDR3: CASSYPGTGREQYF
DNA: TGTGCCAGCAGTTACCCCGGGACAGGGCGCGAGCAGTACTTC

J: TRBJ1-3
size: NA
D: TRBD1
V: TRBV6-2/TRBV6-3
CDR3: CASSIDRGSGNTIYF
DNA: TGTGCCAGCAGCATCGACAGGGGGTCTGGAAACACCATATATTTT

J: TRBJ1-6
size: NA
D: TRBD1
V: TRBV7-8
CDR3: CASSLDSGTVNSPLHF
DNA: TGTGCCAGCAGCTTAGACTCCGGGACAGTTAATTCACCCCTCCACTTT

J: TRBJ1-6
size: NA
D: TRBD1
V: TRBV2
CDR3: CASSERQGGNSPLHF
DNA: TGTGCCAGCAGTGAACGACAGGGCGGTAATTCACCCCTCCACTTT

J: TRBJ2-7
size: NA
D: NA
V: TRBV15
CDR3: CATSREAGYEQYF
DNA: TGTGCCACCAGCAGAGAAGCAGGCTACGAGCAGTACTTC

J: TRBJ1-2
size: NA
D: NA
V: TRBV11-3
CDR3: CASSPDRNYGYTF
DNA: TGTGCCAGCAGCCCCGACAGAAACTATGGCTACACCTTC

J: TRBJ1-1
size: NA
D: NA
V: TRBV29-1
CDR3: CSVGQGGTEAFF
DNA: TGCAGCGTTGGGCAGGGAGGCACTGAAGCTTTCTTT

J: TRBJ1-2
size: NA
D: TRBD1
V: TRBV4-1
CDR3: CASSHVGTGSNYGYTF
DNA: TGCGCCAGCAGCCATGTCGGGACAGGGTCTAACTATGGCTACACCTTC

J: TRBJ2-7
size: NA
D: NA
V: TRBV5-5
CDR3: CASSFRRDINYEQYF
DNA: TGTGCCAGCAGCTTTCGCCGGGACATAAACTACGAGCAGTACTTC

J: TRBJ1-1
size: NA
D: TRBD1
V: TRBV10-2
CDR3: CASSRDRNTEAFF
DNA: TGCGCCAGCAGCCGGGACAGGAACACTGAAGCTTTCTTT

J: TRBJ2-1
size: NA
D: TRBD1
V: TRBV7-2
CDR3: CASSEWTGVEQFF
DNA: TGTGCCAGCAGCGAGTGGACAGGGGTAGAGCAGTTCTTC

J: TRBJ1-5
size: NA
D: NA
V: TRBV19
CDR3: CASSFPGGNQPQHF
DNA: TGTGCCAGTAGTTTCCCGGGGGGGAATCAGCCCCAGCATTTT

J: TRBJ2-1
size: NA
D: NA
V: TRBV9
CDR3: CASSTSTLLNEQFF
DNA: TGTGCCAGCAGCACGAGTACTCTTTTAAATGAGCAGTTCTTC

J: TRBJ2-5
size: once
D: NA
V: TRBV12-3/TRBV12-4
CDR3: CASSLGVQETQYF
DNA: TGTGCCAGCAGTTTGGGCGTACAAGAGACCCAGTACTTC

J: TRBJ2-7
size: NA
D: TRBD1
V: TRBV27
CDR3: CASSSLGQGAYEQYF
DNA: TGTGCCAGCAGTAGTCTGGGACAGGGGGCGTACGAGCAGTACTTC

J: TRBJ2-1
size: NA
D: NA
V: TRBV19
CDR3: CASKRTRSSYNEQFF
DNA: TGTGCCAGTAAGAGAACCCGTAGCTCCTACAATGAGCAGTTCTTC

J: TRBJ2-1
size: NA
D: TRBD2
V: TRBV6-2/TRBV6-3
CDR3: CASSYASGRAREQFF
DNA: TGTGCCAGCAGTTACGCTAGCGGGAGGGCCAGGGAGCAGTTCTTC

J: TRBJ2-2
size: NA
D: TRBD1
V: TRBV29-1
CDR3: CSVARDRVTGELFF
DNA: TGCAGCGTTGCCAGGGACAGGGTCACCGGGGAGCTGTTTTTT

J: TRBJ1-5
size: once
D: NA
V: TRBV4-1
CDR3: CASSQVPAGNNQPQHF
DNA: TGCGCCAGCAGCCAAGTACCAGCGGGGAACAATCAGCCCCAGCATTTT

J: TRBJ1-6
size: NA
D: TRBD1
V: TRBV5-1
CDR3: CASRPRTGLDSPLHF
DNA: TGCGCCAGCAGACCTAGGACAGGGCTTGATTCACCCCTCCACTTT

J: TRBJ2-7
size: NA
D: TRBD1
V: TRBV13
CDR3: CASSPWDSSYEQYF
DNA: TGTGCCAGCAGCCCGTGGGACAGCTCCTACGAGCAGTACTTC

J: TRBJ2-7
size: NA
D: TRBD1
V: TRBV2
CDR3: CASDRDRGGYEQYF
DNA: TGTGCCAGCGACCGGGACAGGGGGGGTTACGAGCAGTACTTC

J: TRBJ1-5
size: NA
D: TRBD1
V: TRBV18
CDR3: CASSRTGAVQPQHF
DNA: TGTGCCAGCTCACGGACAGGGGCAGTCCAGCCCCAGCATTTT

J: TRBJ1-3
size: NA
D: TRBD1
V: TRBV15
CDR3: CATSGLDRDRNTIYF
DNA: TGTGCCACCAGCGGGTTAGACAGGGACAGAAACACCATATATTTT

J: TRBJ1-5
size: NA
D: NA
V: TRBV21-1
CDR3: CASSKVGARGGNQPQHF
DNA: TGTGCCAGCAGCAAAGTTGGAGCCCGCGGGGGCAATCAGCCCCAGCATTTT

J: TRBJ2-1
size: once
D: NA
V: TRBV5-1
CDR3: CASSLGQAPKLSEQFF
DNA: TGCGCCAGCAGCTTGGGACAGGCCCCCAAATTGAGTGAGCAGTTCTTC

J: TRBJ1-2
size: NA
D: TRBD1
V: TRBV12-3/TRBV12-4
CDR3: CASSYGQGEDTF
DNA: TGTGCCAGCAGTTACGGACAGGGGGAGGATACCTTC

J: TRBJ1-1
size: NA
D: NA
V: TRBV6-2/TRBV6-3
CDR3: CASSSGQMNTEAFF
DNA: TGTGCCAGCAGTTCGGGACAAATGAACACTGAAGCTTTCTTT

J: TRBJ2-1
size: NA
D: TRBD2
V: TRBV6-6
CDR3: CASRIGLADNEQFF
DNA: TGTGCCAGCCGCATCGGACTAGCGGACAATGAGCAGTTCTTC

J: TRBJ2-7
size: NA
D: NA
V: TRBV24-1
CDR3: CATSDGASYEQYF
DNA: TGTGCCACCAGTGATGGGGCGTCCTACGAGCAGTACTTC

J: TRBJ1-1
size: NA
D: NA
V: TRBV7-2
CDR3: CASRQTGRGTEAFF
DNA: TGTGCCAGCAGGCAAACAGGAAGGGGAACTGAAGCTTTCTTT

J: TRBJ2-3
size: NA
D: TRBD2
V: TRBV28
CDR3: CASSMGLAGTGDTQYF
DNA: TGTGCCAGCAGTATGGGTCTAGCGGGGACGGGAGATACGCAGTATTTT

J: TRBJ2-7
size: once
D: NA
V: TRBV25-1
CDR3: CASSATGYEQYF
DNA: TGTGCCAGCAGTGCAACAGGCTACGAGCAGTACTTC

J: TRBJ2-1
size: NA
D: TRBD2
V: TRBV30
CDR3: CAWSVGTMTYNEQFF
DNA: TGTGCCTGGAGTGTAGGGACTATGACCTACAATGAGCAGTTCTTC

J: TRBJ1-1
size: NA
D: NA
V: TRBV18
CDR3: CASSQTRNTEAFF
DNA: TGTGCCAGCTCACAGACAAGGAACACTGAAGCTTTCTTT

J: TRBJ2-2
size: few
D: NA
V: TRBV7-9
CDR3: CASSLVREDHGELFF
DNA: TGTGCCAGCAGCTTAGTTAGGGAGGACCACGGGGAGCTGTTTTTT

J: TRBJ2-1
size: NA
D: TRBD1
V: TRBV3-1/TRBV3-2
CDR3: CASSSRQGPSYNEQFF
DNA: TGTGCCAGCAGCTCCCGACAGGGCCCCTCCTACAATGAGCAGTTCTTC